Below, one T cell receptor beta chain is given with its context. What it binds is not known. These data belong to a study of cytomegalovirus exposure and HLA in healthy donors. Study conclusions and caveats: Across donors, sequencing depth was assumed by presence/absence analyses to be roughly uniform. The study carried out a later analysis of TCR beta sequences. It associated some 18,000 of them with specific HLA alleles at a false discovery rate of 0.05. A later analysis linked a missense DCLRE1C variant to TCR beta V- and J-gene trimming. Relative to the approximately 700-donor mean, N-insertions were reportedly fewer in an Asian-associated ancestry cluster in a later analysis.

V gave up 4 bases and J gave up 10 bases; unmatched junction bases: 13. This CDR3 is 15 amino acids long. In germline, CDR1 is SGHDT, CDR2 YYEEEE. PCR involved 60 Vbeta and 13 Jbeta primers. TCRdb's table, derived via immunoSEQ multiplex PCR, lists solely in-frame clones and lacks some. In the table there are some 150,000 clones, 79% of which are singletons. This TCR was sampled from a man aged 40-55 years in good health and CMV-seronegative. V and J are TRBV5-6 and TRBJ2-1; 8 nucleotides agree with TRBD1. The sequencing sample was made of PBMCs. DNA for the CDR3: TGTGCCAGCAGCACTGACAGGGGAATCCTCATCGAGCAGTTCTTC. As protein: CASSTDRGILIEQFF.